The 2 T cell receptor beta chains below come from one sample, sequenced in a study of radiotherapy plus CTLA-4 blockade in lung cancer. Sequencing used immunoSEQ multiplex PCR; TCRdb keeps in-frame clones, though not all of them. Of more than 40,000 clones in the sample, about 70% were seen once. The source material was peripheral blood, sampled from a patient treated with radiotherapy plus ipilimumab. The receptor source for this set is a human donor with non-small cell lung cancer who had a partial response to radiotherapy plus ipilimumab.

The chain recombines TRBV4-2 with TRBJ1-2, with no clear D. This CDR3 is 12 amino acids long. Per the germline V gene, CDR1 is LGHNA and CDR2 is YNFKEQ. V lost 5 bases and J lost 8, with 12 bases in between. DNA for the CDR3: TGTGCCAGCAGCAACCCCCCTGAGGGCTACACCTTC. This translates into CASSNPPEGYTF.

This clone was detected only a few times. V and J are TRBV6-5 and TRBJ1-4, with D unclear. The V gene's germline CDR1 is MNHEY and CDR2 SVGAGI. V was cut by 6 bases and J by 2 bases, with 4 bases left in between. This CDR3 is 12 amino acids long. The CDR3 DNA is TGTGCCAGCAGACGGACTAATGAAAAACTGTTTTTT. Protein sequence: CASRRTNEKLFF.